The 21 T cell receptor beta chains below come from one sample, sequenced in a study of T-cell memory formation after mild COVID-19. MiXCR, applied by TCRdb to the 5' RACE reads, yields one record per CDR3 protein. Of approximately 260,000 distinct CDR3 sequences detected, roughly 18% appear once; the ten largest clones hold 23%. Source material: PBMCs or a T cell subset sorted from them (not recorded which). Every receptor here comes from a man between 18 and 29 years old who had mild COVID-19 (a few samples of this study predate the infection). Cell type and time point are not known.

This clonotype was counted only a few times. The chain links TRBV25-1 to TRBJ2-3; possibly TRBD2 for D (6 bases). CDR1 is MGHDK and CDR2 is SYGVNS in the germline V gene. V was cut by 2 bases and J by 6 bases, with 6 bases left in between. This CDR3 is 12 amino acids long. The CDR3 nucleotides read TGTGCCAGCAGTGAAGCGGGGGATACGCAGTATTTT. This sequence encodes CASSEAGDTQYF.

In its sample, this clonotype was seen a few times. The chain is built from TRBV9 and TRBJ2-3; tentatively, D is TRBD2 (5 bases). V was clipped by 5 bases and J by 4 bases, with 11 bases between them. The CDR3 sequence is 13 residues long. CDR1 and CDR2 from the germline V gene are SGDLS and YYNGEE. This CDR3 is CASRRDGSDTQYF. DNA for the CDR3: TGTGCCAGCAGGAGGGATGGGTCAGATACGCAGTATTTT.

The J gene is TRBJ2-7, the V gene TRBV2, with 14 bases identical to TRBD2. Trimming at V came to 4 bases and at J to 5 bases, leaving 4 bases not matched to a gene. Germline loops: CDR1 SNHLY, CDR2 FYNNEI. The CDR3 has 15 residues. This chain's CDR3 is CASSVGTSGGNEQYV. The CDR3, as DNA: TGTGCCAGCAGTGTTGGGACTAGCGGGGGCAACGAGCAGTACGTC.

The chain joins TRBV20-1 to TRBJ2-7; no clear D gene. CDR3 length: 15 amino acids. V gave up 6 bases and J gave up 0 bases, with 18 bases separating them. CDR1 DFQATT and CDR2 SNEGSKA come from the germline V gene (reference sequence). Here the CDR3 reads CSARDPGYSSYEQYV. The DNA for the CDR3 is TGCAGTGCCCGAGACCCGGGCTACAGCTCCTACGAGCAGTACGTC.

This clonotype was counted a few times. This rearrangement joins TRBV3-1 to TRBJ2-2; no clear D gene. V was shortened by 1 base and J by 3 bases, with 6 bases between the two germline ends. The CDR3 length is 14 residues. In germline, CDR1 is LGHDT, CDR2 YNNKEL (reference sequence). The CDR3 reads CASSQVLDTGELFF. The CDR3 region has the DNA TGTGCCAGCAGCCAAGTCTTGGACACCGGGGAGCTGTTTTTT.

The rearrangement joins TRBV25-1 to TRBJ1-5; no reliable D call. The V gene's germline CDR1 is MGHDK and CDR2 SYGVNS. Trimming took off 6 bases at V and 5 bases at J, with 14 bases between the two ends. The CDR3 has 14 amino acids. For the CDR3, the DNA is TGTGCCAGCAGAGCCAGGCTTGTGGATCAGCCCCAGCATTTT. Its protein is CASRARLVDQPQHF.

The rearrangement joins TRBV5-5 to TRBJ1-3, with D unresolved. There are 16 residues in the CDR3. V lost 4 bases, J lost 0 bases, and 14 bases lay in between. Germline loops: CDR1 SGHKS, CDR2 YYEKEE (reference sequence). CDR3 sequence: CASSVVDAASGNTIYF. The CDR3 DNA reads TGTGCCAGCAGCGTAGTGGATGCGGCCTCTGGAAACACCATATATTTT.

J is TRBJ2-7 and V is TRBV7-9; 8 positions match TRBD1. The CDR3 is 13 amino acids. Germline-derived CDR1 and CDR2 are SEHNR and FQNEAQ (reference sequence). V dropped 4 bases and J dropped 7; count of bases not matched to a gene: 6. The chain's CDR3 is CASSSRDRSEQYF. The CDR3 DNA reads TGTGCCAGCAGCTCGAGGGACAGGTCGGAGCAGTACTTC.

This clonotype appeared many times. The J gene is TRBJ2-3, the V gene TRBV7-2; D call uncertain. The CDR3 is 15 amino acids. The V end lost 1 base, the J end lost 1 base, and 9 bases lay between the germline ends. From germline, CDR1 is SGHTA and CDR2 FQGNSA. The CDR3 reads CASSLGGAGTDTQYF. In nucleotides, the CDR3 is TGTGCCAGCAGCTTAGGTGGTGCCGGCACAGATACGCAGTATTTT.

The chain has TRBV20-1 and TRBJ1-2; D is ambiguous. The CDR3 is 13 residues long. The V gene's germline CDR1 is DFQATT and CDR2 SNEGSKA (reference sequence). The V gene lost 6 bases and the J gene lost 2 bases, with 13 bases spanning the gap. CDR3 nucleotide sequence: TGCAGTGCCTCACCCCTCGGGAACTATGGCTACACCTTC. Its protein is CSASPLGNYGYTF.

V and J are TRBV12-3 or TRBV12-4 and TRBJ1-2; TRBD1 matches 8 bases. Trimming removed 5 bases from V and 2 bases from J; junction bases left unmatched: 4. There are 14 residues in the CDR3. This CDR3 reads CASSPQGANYGYTF. The CDR3, as DNA: TGTGCCAGCAGTCCGCAGGGGGCGAACTATGGCTACACCTTC.

In its sample, this clonotype was seen a few times. The chain links TRBV5-5 to TRBJ2-3; D uncertain. The CDR3 spans 15 residues. CDR1 is SGHKS, CDR2 YYEKEE, per germline (reference sequence). V was trimmed by 1 base and J by 5 bases, leaving 14 bases between them. This CDR3 reads CASSLFGRSGDTQYF. The CDR3 DNA reads TGTGCCAGCAGCTTGTTCGGACGCTCGGGAGATACGCAGTATTTT. The whole variable domain, remainder taken from reference TRBV5-5 and TRBJ2-3, is DAGVTQSPTHLIKTRGQQVTLRCSPISGHKSVSWYQQVLGQGPQFIFQYYEKEERGRGNFPDRFSARQFPNYSSELNVNALLLGDSALYLCASSLFGRSGDTQYFGPGTRLTVL.

The gene calls are TRBV11-2 and TRBJ2-7, with D uncertain. Germline lookup yields CDR1 SGHAT and CDR2 FQNNGV. The CDR3 runs 14 residues. V was shortened by 4 bases and J by 3 bases, with 13 bases between the two germline ends. The CDR3 region is CASSYPSGFYEQYF. In DNA, the CDR3 is TGTGCCAGCAGCTATCCTTCGGGTTTCTACGAGCAGTACTTC.

This clonotype showed up many times. The chain uses TRBV12-3 or TRBV12-4 and TRBJ1-5; D ambiguous. Trimming cost V 3 bases and J 9 bases, with 15 bases left between them. The CDR3 is made up of 14 amino acids. CDR3 residues: CASSLRPVDPPQHF. For the CDR3, the DNA is TGTGCCAGCAGTTTGAGGCCGGTCGATCCGCCCCAGCATTTT.

The chain recombines TRBV7-9 with TRBJ1-1, with 11 positions matching TRBD1. Trimming removed 0 bases from V and 3 bases from J; junction bases left unmatched: 3. Germline CDR1 reads SEHNR; CDR2 reads FQNEAQ (reference sequence). The CDR3 contains 16 residues. The CDR3 nucleotides read TGTGCCAGCAGCTTAGCCGGACAGGGGGCAGACACTGAAGCTTTCTTT. Translated, it gives CASSLAGQGADTEAFF.

This clonotype was seen a few times. This chain uses TRBV9 with TRBJ2-2, with D unresolved. CDR3 length: 21 amino acids. Between the trimmed V and J ends, which lost 0 bases and 4 bases, there was a span of 28 bases. CDR1 SGDLS and CDR2 YYNGEE come from the germline V gene. The CDR3 bases are TGTGCCAGCAGCGTAGGGTTGAGTCGCTACCCTGCAGTTCCCGCCACCGGGGAGCTGTTTTTT. Amino acid sequence: CASSVGLSRYPAVPATGELFF.

This chain connects TRBV6-4 to TRBJ2-1, with 8 nucleotides matching TRBD2. Germline V lookup: CDR1 MRHNA, CDR2 SNTAGT. The V and J ends lost 5 bases and 3 bases, in that order; junction bases with no gene match: 3. There are 14 residues in the CDR3. The CDR3 sequence: CASSRGLVYNEQFF. The CDR3 region has the DNA TGTGCCAGCAGTAGGGGACTAGTCTACAATGAGCAGTTCTTC.

The chain employs TRBV6-2 or TRBV6-3 and TRBJ1-3; D possibly corresponds to TRBD1 (5 bases). Trimming cost V 0 bases and J 4 bases, with 13 bases left between them. The CDR3 loop spans 16 amino acids. In germline, CDR1 is MNHEY, CDR2 SVGEGT. The CDR3 here is CASSYSSQGVGNTIYF. The CDR3 region has the DNA TGTGCCAGCAGTTACTCGTCTCAGGGCGTCGGAAACACCATATATTTT.

This clonotype was seen at least ten times. This chain uses TRBV20-1 with TRBJ2-2; 8 nucleotides match TRBD2. The length of the CDR3 is 14 residues. V lost 7 bases, J lost 4 bases, and 8 bases stayed unmatched. Germline CDR1 DFQATT, CDR2 SNEGSKA (reference sequence). The CDR3 spells CSVTGTRSTGELFF. CDR3 nucleotide sequence: TGCAGTGTAACCGGGACTAGGTCCACCGGGGAGCTGTTTTTT.

There are a few counts of this clonotype. V usage is TRBV29-1 and J usage is TRBJ2-3; 10 bases are shared with TRBD2. Germline lookup yields CDR1 SQVTM and CDR2 ANQGSEA. The CDR3 spans 13 residues. V gave up 4 bases and J gave up 4 bases; unmatched junction bases: 2. Here the CDR3 reads CSVVAGGADTQYF. The CDR3 DNA reads TGCAGCGTTGTAGCGGGGGGTGCAGATACGCAGTATTTT.

A few counts support this clonotype. V gene TRBV24-1 combines with J gene TRBJ2-5; no reliable D call. Trimming pared 7 bases from V and 0 bases from J, leaving 5 bases between. The V gene's germline CDR1 is KGHDR and CDR2 SFDVKD. The CDR3 is 12 amino acids. CDR3: CATRDDQETQYF. CDR3 sequence (DNA): TGTGCCACCAGGGACGACCAAGAGACCCAGTACTTC.